The rows below give T cell receptor beta chains drawn from one sample of a study of blood T cell repertoires in COVID-19. Data came from immunoSEQ multiplex PCR; TCRdb stores just in-frame clones and leaves some out. Of 250,000 to 300,000 clones listed, under 90% are singletons. The sample consisted of peripheral blood. Source of these receptors: a woman aged 55-70 years with active or convalescent COVID-19. CDR3s include the opening cysteine and the closing phenylalanine or tryptophan. Each record gives: D gene, clone size, J gene, V gene, CDR3 DNA, CDR3 protein. D genes are given only for firm matches. Not every row has a clone size; where given, it reads once, few, many or a size class.

D gene: NA
clone size: few
J gene: TRBJ2-2
V gene: TRBV7-3
CDR3 DNA: TGTGCCAGCAGCTACAGGACCGGGGAGCTGTTTTTT
CDR3 protein: CASSYRTGELFF

D gene: NA
clone size: NA
J gene: TRBJ2-1
V gene: TRBV5-4
CDR3 DNA: TGTGCCAGCAGCTTGCCCACCAGCTCCTACAATGAGCAGTTCTTC
CDR3 protein: CASSLPTSSYNEQFF

D gene: NA
clone size: once
J gene: TRBJ2-5
V gene: TRBV6-6
CDR3 DNA: TGTGCCAGCACGAACCACCCTAGAGAGACCCAGTACTTC
CDR3 protein: CASTNHPRETQYF

D gene: TRBD1
clone size: NA
J gene: TRBJ1-2
V gene: TRBV10-1
CDR3 DNA: TGCGCCAGCAGTGCGGACAGGGATTATGGCTACACCTTC
CDR3 protein: CASSADRDYGYTF

D gene: TRBD1
clone size: once
J gene: TRBJ1-2
V gene: TRBV9
CDR3 DNA: TGTGCCAGCAGCCCTGACAGGGTGGGCGGCTACACCTTC
CDR3 protein: CASSPDRVGGYTF

D gene: TRBD1
clone size: few
J gene: TRBJ2-2
V gene: TRBV10-3
CDR3 DNA: TGTGCCATCAGTTGGACAGGAAACACCGGGGAGCTGTTTTTT
CDR3 protein: CAISWTGNTGELFF

D gene: TRBD1
clone size: NA
J gene: TRBJ1-2
V gene: TRBV29-1
CDR3 DNA: TGCAGCGTTGGGGACAGGTCCTATGGCTACACCTTC
CDR3 protein: CSVGDRSYGYTF

D gene: NA
clone size: NA
J gene: TRBJ2-5
V gene: TRBV28
CDR3 DNA: TGTGCCAGCACGGGACAAGAAGGGACCCAGTACTTC
CDR3 protein: CASTGQEGTQYF

D gene: TRBD2
clone size: few
J gene: TRBJ2-3
V gene: TRBV5-1
CDR3 DNA: TGCGCCAGCCAACAGCGGGGGGGCCGTGCAGATACGCAGTATTTT
CDR3 protein: CASQQRGGRADTQYF

D gene: TRBD2
clone size: NA
J gene: TRBJ2-7
V gene: TRBV9
CDR3 DNA: TGTGCCAGCAGCGTAGATAGCGGGGGACTTAGAGGCTACGAGCAGTACTTC
CDR3 protein: CASSVDSGGLRGYEQYF

D gene: TRBD1
clone size: few
J gene: TRBJ1-1
V gene: TRBV5-8
CDR3 DNA: TGTGCCAGCAGCTTGGCAGGGGGCTCGAACACTGAAGCTTTCTTT
CDR3 protein: CASSLAGGSNTEAFF

D gene: TRBD1
clone size: NA
J gene: TRBJ2-5
V gene: TRBV7-3
CDR3 DNA: TGTGCCAGCAGCTTAACCAGGGGGTTACAAGAGACCCAGTACTTC
CDR3 protein: CASSLTRGLQETQYF

D gene: NA
clone size: NA
J gene: TRBJ2-5
V gene: TRBV5-8
CDR3 DNA: TGTGCCAGCAGCCTGAACAGGGTGGGGGGGCAAGAGACCCAGTACTTC
CDR3 protein: CASSLNRVGGQETQYF

D gene: TRBD1
clone size: once
J gene: TRBJ1-6
V gene: TRBV20-1
CDR3 DNA: TGCAGTGCTAGTTATGGGTGGACCGGGACAGGGGGGAATTCACCCCTCCACTTT
CDR3 protein: CSASYGWTGTGGNSPLHF

D gene: NA
clone size: once
J gene: TRBJ2-1
V gene: TRBV12-3/TRBV12-4
CDR3 DNA: TGTGCCAGCAGTTCGAGGAGGCACGAGCAGTTCTTC
CDR3 protein: CASSSRRHEQFF

D gene: TRBD2
clone size: once
J gene: TRBJ2-1
V gene: TRBV10-3
CDR3 DNA: TGTGCCATCAGTCAGACTAGCGGGGTGATCAATGAGCAGTTCTTC
CDR3 protein: CAISQTSGVINEQFF

D gene: TRBD1
clone size: NA
J gene: TRBJ2-7
V gene: TRBV5-8
CDR3 DNA: TGTGCCAGCAGCTTGGCGAACAGGGGCTACGAGCAGTACTTC
CDR3 protein: CASSLANRGYEQYF

D gene: NA
clone size: NA
J gene: TRBJ1-4
V gene: TRBV30
CDR3 DNA: TGTGCCTGGAGTGGAGCAGGGGTGAGGAGAGAAAAACTGTTTTTT
CDR3 protein: CAWSGAGVRREKLFF

D gene: NA
clone size: NA
J gene: TRBJ1-4
V gene: TRBV28
CDR3 DNA: TGTGCCAGCAGCCGAGGGGGGGCCCAATTAAATGAAAAACTGTTTTTT
CDR3 protein: CASSRGGAQLNEKLFF

D gene: NA
clone size: few
J gene: TRBJ2-3
V gene: TRBV5-6
CDR3 DNA: TGTGCCAGCAGCCTGGAGAGGGTGAATACGCAGTATTTT
CDR3 protein: CASSLERVNTQYF

D gene: NA
clone size: NA
J gene: TRBJ2-5
V gene: TRBV7-3
CDR3 DNA: TGTGCCAGCAGCCGGGGTTGGGGGACTGGGGCAGAGACCCAGTACTTC
CDR3 protein: CASSRGWGTGAETQYF

D gene: TRBD1
clone size: NA
J gene: TRBJ2-1
V gene: TRBV5-1
CDR3 DNA: TGCGCCAGCAGCTCCACCGGGACAGGGCAGTTCTTC
CDR3 protein: CASSSTGTGQFF

D gene: NA
clone size: NA
J gene: TRBJ2-1
V gene: TRBV7-9
CDR3 DNA: TGTGCCAGCAGCTTAGAGTGGGACATCTCCTACAATGAGCAGTTCTTC
CDR3 protein: CASSLEWDISYNEQFF

D gene: NA
clone size: once
J gene: TRBJ1-2
V gene: TRBV7-6
CDR3 DNA: TGTGCCAGCAGCTCCCCGGGGGGGGGCTACACCTTC
CDR3 protein: CASSSPGGGYTF

D gene: TRBD2
clone size: NA
J gene: TRBJ2-5
V gene: TRBV19
CDR3 DNA: TGTGCCAGTAGTGCCCTGGGACTAGTCGTAAGGGGACAAGAGACCCAGTACTTC
CDR3 protein: CASSALGLVVRGQETQYF

D gene: TRBD1
clone size: few
J gene: TRBJ1-2
V gene: TRBV7-9
CDR3 DNA: TGTGCCAGCACTCGAGGGACAGGCTATGGCTACACCTTC
CDR3 protein: CASTRGTGYGYTF

D gene: NA
clone size: NA
J gene: TRBJ1-4
V gene: TRBV28
CDR3 DNA: TGTGCCAGCAGCACTAAATCCCGACCGGAAAAACTGTTTTTT
CDR3 protein: CASSTKSRPEKLFF

D gene: NA
clone size: once
J gene: TRBJ1-2
V gene: TRBV6-5
CDR3 DNA: TGTGCCAGCAGGAACTCCCGGGGGGCCTATGGCTACACCTTC
CDR3 protein: CASRNSRGAYGYTF

D gene: NA
clone size: NA
J gene: TRBJ1-1
V gene: TRBV14
CDR3 DNA: TGTGCCAGCAGCCCACACCTCGCGACTAACACTGAAGCTTTCTTT
CDR3 protein: CASSPHLATNTEAFF

D gene: TRBD2
clone size: once
J gene: TRBJ2-1
V gene: TRBV7-8
CDR3 DNA: TGTGCCAGCAGCTTATACTTCCTAGCGGGGGGGCTGAGCTCCTACAATGAGCAGTTCTTC
CDR3 protein: CASSLYFLAGGLSSYNEQFF

D gene: NA
clone size: NA
J gene: TRBJ1-1
V gene: TRBV7-9
CDR3 DNA: TGTGCCAGCAGCTTAGCTATGAACACTGAAGCTTTCTTT
CDR3 protein: CASSLAMNTEAFF

D gene: NA
clone size: NA
J gene: TRBJ2-1
V gene: TRBV7-9
CDR3 DNA: TGTGCCAGCAGGAGAGGGGGAGGGGACTCCTACAATGAGCAGTTCTTC
CDR3 protein: CASRRGGGDSYNEQFF

D gene: TRBD2
clone size: once
J gene: TRBJ2-7
V gene: TRBV5-1
CDR3 DNA: TGCGCCAGCAGCTATTCAGCGGGGGGCTCCTACGAGCAGTACTTC
CDR3 protein: CASSYSAGGSYEQYF

D gene: TRBD2
clone size: NA
J gene: TRBJ2-2
V gene: TRBV11-3
CDR3 DNA: TGTGCCAGCAGCTTGACTAGCGGGGTTTACACCGGGGAGCTGTTTTTT
CDR3 protein: CASSLTSGVYTGELFF

D gene: NA
clone size: NA
J gene: TRBJ1-4
V gene: TRBV5-6
CDR3 DNA: TGTGCCAGCAGCTTGTCAGGGGCGCGGGCTAATGAAAAACTGTTTTTT
CDR3 protein: CASSLSGARANEKLFF

D gene: TRBD2
clone size: NA
J gene: TRBJ2-5
V gene: TRBV25-1
CDR3 DNA: TGTGCCAGCAGTGAACTCAGCGGGGGGGCAAGAGAGACCCAGTACTTC
CDR3 protein: CASSELSGGARETQYF

D gene: TRBD1
clone size: NA
J gene: TRBJ2-3
V gene: TRBV7-3
CDR3 DNA: TGTGCCAGCAGTTCCGGGACAGGGGGTAGGACAGATACGCAGTATTTT
CDR3 protein: CASSSGTGGRTDTQYF

D gene: NA
clone size: NA
J gene: TRBJ1-6
V gene: TRBV4-1
CDR3 DNA: TGCGCCAGCAGCCAAGATCGGCGGCCGTTGCCGAATTCACCCCTCCACTTT
CDR3 protein: CASSQDRRPLPNSPLHF

D gene: TRBD1
clone size: NA
J gene: TRBJ2-7
V gene: TRBV7-3
CDR3 DNA: TGTGCCAGCAGCTTAAATTGGGACAGGAACTACGAGCAGTACTTC
CDR3 protein: CASSLNWDRNYEQYF

D gene: NA
clone size: NA
J gene: TRBJ2-7
V gene: TRBV5-8
CDR3 DNA: TGTGCCAGCGAGAGACACTACGAGCAGTACTTC
CDR3 protein: CASERHYEQYF

D gene: NA
clone size: NA
J gene: TRBJ1-1
V gene: TRBV3-1/TRBV3-2
CDR3 DNA: TGTGCCAGCAGCCGCACAGGGATGAACACTGAAGCTTTCTTT
CDR3 protein: CASSRTGMNTEAFF

D gene: TRBD2
clone size: NA
J gene: TRBJ2-1
V gene: TRBV2
CDR3 DNA: TGTGCCAGCAGTCCCGTTCGGGGGGGAGGTGAGCAGTTCTTC
CDR3 protein: CASSPVRGGGEQFF

D gene: TRBD1
clone size: NA
J gene: TRBJ2-1
V gene: TRBV5-5
CDR3 DNA: TGTGCCAGCAGCGGGACTGCCGGACAGGGTTATGAGCAGTTCTTC
CDR3 protein: CASSGTAGQGYEQFF

D gene: TRBD1
clone size: NA
J gene: TRBJ2-5
V gene: TRBV24-1
CDR3 DNA: TGTGCCACCAGTGAAAGGGCGGGACAGGGGCATGAGACCCAGTACTTC
CDR3 protein: CATSERAGQGHETQYF

D gene: TRBD1
clone size: once
J gene: TRBJ1-1
V gene: TRBV7-6
CDR3 DNA: TGTGCCAGCAGCTTCAACCCAAGACAGGGGTGGGCTGAAGCTTTCTTT
CDR3 protein: CASSFNPRQGWAEAFF

D gene: NA
clone size: few
J gene: TRBJ2-5
V gene: TRBV12-3/TRBV12-4
CDR3 DNA: TGTGCCAGCAGTTTAAGGGGGGAGACCCAGTACTTC
CDR3 protein: CASSLRGETQYF

D gene: TRBD2
clone size: once
J gene: TRBJ2-7
V gene: TRBV14
CDR3 DNA: TGTGCCAGCAGCCAACATAGCGGGGGGCCCTCCTACGAGCAGTACTTC
CDR3 protein: CASSQHSGGPSYEQYF

D gene: TRBD2
clone size: NA
J gene: TRBJ2-7
V gene: TRBV2
CDR3 DNA: TGTGCCAGCAGTGTGGCGAGCGGGGGGCCCTACGAGCAGTACTTC
CDR3 protein: CASSVASGGPYEQYF

D gene: TRBD1
clone size: few
J gene: TRBJ1-6
V gene: TRBV10-3
CDR3 DNA: TGTGCCATCAGTGAGTCGGGACAGGGTAGTTCACCCCTCCACTTT
CDR3 protein: CAISESGQGSSPLHF

D gene: NA
clone size: NA
J gene: TRBJ1-2
V gene: TRBV9
CDR3 DNA: TGTGCCAGCAGCACCGGAGACAGTGGGTATGGCTACACCTTC
CDR3 protein: CASSTGDSGYGYTF

D gene: TRBD2
clone size: NA
J gene: TRBJ2-2
V gene: TRBV30
CDR3 DNA: TGTGCCTGGTCTAGCGGGGGCCACCGTTTCCGGGAGCTGTTTTTT
CDR3 protein: CAWSSGGHRFRELFF

D gene: TRBD2
clone size: NA
J gene: TRBJ2-2
V gene: TRBV7-9
CDR3 DNA: TGTGCCAGTTCCCGGGGCGGGGGGCCGAACACCGGGGAGCTGTTTTTT
CDR3 protein: CASSRGGGPNTGELFF

D gene: NA
clone size: NA
J gene: TRBJ1-3
V gene: TRBV14
CDR3 DNA: TGTGCCAGCAGCCAAGTAGGAAACACCATATATTTT
CDR3 protein: CASSQVGNTIYF